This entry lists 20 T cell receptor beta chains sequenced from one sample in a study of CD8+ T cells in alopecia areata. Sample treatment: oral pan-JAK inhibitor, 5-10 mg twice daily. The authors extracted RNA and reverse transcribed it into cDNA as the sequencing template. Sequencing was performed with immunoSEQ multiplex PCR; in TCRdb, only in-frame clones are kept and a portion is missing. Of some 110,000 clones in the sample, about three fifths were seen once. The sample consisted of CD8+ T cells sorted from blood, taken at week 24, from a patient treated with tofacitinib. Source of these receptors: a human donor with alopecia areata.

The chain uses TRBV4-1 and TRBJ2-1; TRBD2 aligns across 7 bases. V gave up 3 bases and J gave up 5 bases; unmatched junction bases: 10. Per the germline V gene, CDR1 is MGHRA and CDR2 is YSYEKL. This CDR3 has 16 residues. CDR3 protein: CASSHSPGGMNNEQFF. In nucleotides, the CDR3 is TGCGCCAGCAGCCACTCTCCGGGGGGTATGAACAATGAGCAGTTCTTC.

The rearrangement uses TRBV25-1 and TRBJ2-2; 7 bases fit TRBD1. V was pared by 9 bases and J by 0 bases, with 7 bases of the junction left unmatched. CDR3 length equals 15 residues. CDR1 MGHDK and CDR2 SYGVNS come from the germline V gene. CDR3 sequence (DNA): TGTGCCAGTCAGGGGGTATCCACGAACACCGGGGAGCTGTTTTTT. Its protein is CASQGVSTNTGELFF.

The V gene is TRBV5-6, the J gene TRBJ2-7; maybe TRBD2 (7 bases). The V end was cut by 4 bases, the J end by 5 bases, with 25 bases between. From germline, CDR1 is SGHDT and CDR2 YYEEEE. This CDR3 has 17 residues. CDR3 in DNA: TGTGCCAGCAGCCCCTCGAATGGGGGGGGGCGAATTGACGAGCAGTACTTC. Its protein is CASSPSNGGGRIDEQYF.

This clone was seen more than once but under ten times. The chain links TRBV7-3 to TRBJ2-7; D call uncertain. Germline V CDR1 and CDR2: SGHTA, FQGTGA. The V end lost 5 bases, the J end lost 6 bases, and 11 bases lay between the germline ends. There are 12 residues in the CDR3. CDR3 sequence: CASSLDSGEQYF. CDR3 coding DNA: TGTGCCAGCAGCCTAGATTCGGGCGAGCAGTACTTC.

This CDR3 reads CASSPPGLSNSPLHF. The CDR3 DNA sequence: TGTGCCAGCTCACCACCGGGTCTCAGCAATTCACCCCTCCACTTT. V is TRBV18 and J is TRBJ1-6; D ambiguous. Germline CDR1 and CDR2: KGHSH and LQKENI. Trimming left V 0 bases short and J 7 bases short, with 10 bases between. This CDR3 contains 15 residues.

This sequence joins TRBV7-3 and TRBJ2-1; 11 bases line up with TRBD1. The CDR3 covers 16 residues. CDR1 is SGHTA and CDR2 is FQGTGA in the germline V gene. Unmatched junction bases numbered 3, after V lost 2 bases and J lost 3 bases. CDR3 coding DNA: TGTGCCAGCAGCTTATTTGGGACAGGGGGCTACAATGAGCAGTTCTTC. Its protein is CASSLFGTGGYNEQFF.

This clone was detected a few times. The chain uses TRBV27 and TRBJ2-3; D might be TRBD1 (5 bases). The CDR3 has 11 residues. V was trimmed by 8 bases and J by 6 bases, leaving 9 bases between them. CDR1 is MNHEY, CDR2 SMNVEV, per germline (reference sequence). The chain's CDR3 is CASLQADTQYF. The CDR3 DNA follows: TGTGCCAGCTTACAGGCGGATACGCAGTATTTT.

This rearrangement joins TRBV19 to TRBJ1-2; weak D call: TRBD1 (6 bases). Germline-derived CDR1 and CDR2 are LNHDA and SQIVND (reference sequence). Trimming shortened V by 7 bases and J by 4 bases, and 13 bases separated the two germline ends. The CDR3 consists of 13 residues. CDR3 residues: CASTTGSSYGYTF. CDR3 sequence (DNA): TGTGCCAGTACCACAGGGTCTTCCTATGGCTACACCTTC. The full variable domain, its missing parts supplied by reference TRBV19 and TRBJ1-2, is DGGITQSPKYLFRKEGQNVTLSCEQNLNHDAMYWYRQDPGQGLRLIYYSQIVNDFQKGDIAEGYSVSREKKESFPLTVTSAQKNPTAFYLCASTTGSSYGYTFGSGTRLTVV.

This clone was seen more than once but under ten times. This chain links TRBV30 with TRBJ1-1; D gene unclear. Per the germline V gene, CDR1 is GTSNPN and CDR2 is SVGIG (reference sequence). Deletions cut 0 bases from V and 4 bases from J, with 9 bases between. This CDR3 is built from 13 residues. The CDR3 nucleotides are TGTGCCTGGAGTGTTTCGGGAAGCACTGAAGCTTTCTTT. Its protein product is CAWSVSGSTEAFF.

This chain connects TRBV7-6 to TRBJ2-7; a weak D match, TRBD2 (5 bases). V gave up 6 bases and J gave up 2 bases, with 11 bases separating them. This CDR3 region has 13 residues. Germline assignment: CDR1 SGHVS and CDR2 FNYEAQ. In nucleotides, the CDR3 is TGTGCCAGCAGACTCGACGGGGCCTACGAGCAGTACTTC. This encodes CASRLDGAYEQYF. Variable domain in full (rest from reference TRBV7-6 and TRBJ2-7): GAGVSQSPRYKVTKRGQDVALRCDPISGHVSLYWYRQALGQGPEFLTYFNYEAQQDKSGLPNDRFSAERPEGSISTLTIQRTEQRDSAMYRCASRLDGAYEQYFGPGTRLTVT.

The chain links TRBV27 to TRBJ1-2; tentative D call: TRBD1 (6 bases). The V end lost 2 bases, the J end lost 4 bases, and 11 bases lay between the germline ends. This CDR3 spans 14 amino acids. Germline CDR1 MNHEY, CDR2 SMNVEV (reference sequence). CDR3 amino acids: CASSLTGTLYGYTF. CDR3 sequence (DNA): TGTGCCAGCAGTTTAACAGGGACTCTCTATGGCTACACCTTC.

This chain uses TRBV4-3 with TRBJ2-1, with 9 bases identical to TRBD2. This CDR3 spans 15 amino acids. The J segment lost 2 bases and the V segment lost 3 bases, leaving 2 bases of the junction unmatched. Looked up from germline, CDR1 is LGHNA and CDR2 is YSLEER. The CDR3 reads CASSQSGGTYNEQFF. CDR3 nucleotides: TGCGCCAGCAGCCAGAGCGGGGGGACCTACAATGAGCAGTTCTTC.

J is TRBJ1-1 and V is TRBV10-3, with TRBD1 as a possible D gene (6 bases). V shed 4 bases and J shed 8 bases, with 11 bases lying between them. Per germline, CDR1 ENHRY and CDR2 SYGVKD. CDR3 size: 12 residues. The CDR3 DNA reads TGTGCCATCAGTGTGGCAGGGGTAGAAGCTTTCTTT. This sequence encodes CAISVAGVEAFF.

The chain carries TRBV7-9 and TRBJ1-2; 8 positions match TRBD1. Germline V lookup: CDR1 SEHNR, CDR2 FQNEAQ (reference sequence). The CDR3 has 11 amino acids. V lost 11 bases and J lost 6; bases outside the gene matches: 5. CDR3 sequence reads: CAYRGKNGYTF. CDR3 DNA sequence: TGTGCCTACAGGGGGAAGAATGGCTACACCTTC. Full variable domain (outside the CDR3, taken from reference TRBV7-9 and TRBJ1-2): DTGVSQNPRHKITKRGQNVTFRCDPISEHNRLYWYRQTLGQGPEFLTYFQNEAQLEKSRLLSDRFSAERPKGSFSTLEIQRTEQGDSAMYLCAYRGKNGYTFGSGTRLTVV.

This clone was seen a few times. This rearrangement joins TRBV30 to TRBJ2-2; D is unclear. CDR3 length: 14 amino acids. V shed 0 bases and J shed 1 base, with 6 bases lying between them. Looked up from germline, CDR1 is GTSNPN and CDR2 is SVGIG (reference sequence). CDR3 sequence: CAWSVLGNTGELFF. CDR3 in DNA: TGTGCCTGGAGTGTACTCGGGAACACCGGGGAGCTGTTTTTT.

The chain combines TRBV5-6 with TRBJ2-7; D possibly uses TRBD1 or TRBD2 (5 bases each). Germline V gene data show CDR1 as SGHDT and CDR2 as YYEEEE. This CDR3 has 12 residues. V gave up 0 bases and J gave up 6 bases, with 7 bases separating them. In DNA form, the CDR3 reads TGTGCCAGCAGCTTGGGAGGGGTCGAGCAGTACTTC. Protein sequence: CASSLGGVEQYF.

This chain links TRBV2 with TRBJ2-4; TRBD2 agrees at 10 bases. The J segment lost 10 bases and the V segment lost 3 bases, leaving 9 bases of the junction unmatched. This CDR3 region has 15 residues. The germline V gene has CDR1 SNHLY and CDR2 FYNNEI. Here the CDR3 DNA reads TGTGCCAGCAGTGAGGCTAGCGGGGGTCCCCCTATTCAGTACTTC. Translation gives CASSEASGGPPIQYF.

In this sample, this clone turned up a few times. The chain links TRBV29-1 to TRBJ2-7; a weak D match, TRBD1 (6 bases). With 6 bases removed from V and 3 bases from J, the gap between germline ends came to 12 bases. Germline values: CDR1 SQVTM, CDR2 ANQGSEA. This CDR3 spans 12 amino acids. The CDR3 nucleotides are TGCAGCGTAGTACACAGGGACTACGAGCAGTACTTC. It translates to CSVVHRDYEQYF.

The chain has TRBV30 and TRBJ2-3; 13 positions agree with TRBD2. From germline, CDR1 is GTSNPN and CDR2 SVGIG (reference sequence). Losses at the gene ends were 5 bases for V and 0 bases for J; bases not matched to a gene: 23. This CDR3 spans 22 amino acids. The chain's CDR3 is CAWASQSAPLAGGFYSTDTQYF. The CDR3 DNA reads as TGTGCCTGGGCTTCCCAGTCCGCGCCACTAGCGGGGGGGTTCTATAGCACAGATACGCAGTATTTT.

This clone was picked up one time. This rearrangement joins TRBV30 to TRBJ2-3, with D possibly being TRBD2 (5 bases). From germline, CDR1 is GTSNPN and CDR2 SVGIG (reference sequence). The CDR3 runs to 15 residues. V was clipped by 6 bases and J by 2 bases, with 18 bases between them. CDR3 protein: CACTRVAAFTDTQYF. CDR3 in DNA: TGTGCCTGCACTAGGGTGGCAGCTTTCACAGATACGCAGTATTTT.